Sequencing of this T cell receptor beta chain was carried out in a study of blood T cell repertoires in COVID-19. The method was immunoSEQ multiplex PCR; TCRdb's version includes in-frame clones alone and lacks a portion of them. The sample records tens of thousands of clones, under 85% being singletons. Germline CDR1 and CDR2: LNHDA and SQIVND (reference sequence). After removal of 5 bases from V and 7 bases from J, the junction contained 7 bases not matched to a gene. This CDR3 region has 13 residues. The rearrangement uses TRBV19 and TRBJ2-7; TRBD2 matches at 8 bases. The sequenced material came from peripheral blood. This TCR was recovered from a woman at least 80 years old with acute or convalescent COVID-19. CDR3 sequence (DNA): TGTGCCAGTAGTTCCCGGACTAGCCTGGAGCAGTACTTC. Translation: CASSSRTSLEQYF.